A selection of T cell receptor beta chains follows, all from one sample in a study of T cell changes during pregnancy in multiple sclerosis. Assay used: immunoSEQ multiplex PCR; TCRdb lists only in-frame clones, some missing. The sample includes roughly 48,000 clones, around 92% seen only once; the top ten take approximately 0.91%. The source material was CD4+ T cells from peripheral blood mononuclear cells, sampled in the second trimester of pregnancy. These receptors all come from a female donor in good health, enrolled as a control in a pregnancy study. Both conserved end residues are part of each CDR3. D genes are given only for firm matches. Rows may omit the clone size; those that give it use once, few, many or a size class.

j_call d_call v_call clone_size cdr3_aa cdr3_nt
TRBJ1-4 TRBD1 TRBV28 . CASRGQITTNEKLFF TGTGCCAGCAGGGGACAGATCACAACTAATGAAAAACTGTTTTTT
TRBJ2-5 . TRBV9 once CASSPHPGETQYF TGTGCCAGCAGCCCCCACCCGGGGGAGACCCAGTACTTC
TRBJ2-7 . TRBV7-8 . CASSLVRTDYEQYF TGTGCCAGCAGCTTAGTCAGGACAGACTACGAGCAGTACTTC
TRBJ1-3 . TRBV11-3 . CASSLFSSGNTIYF TGTGCCAGCAGCTTATTCAGCTCTGGAAACACCATATATTTT
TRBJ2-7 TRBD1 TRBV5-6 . CASSSLPGQRSYEQYF TGTGCCAGCAGCTCCCTTCCGGGACAGCGCTCCTACGAGCAGTACTTC
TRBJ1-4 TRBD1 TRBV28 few CASSLRGQALNEKLFF TGTGCCAGCAGTCTGCGGGGACAGGCCCTTAATGAAAAACTGTTTTTT
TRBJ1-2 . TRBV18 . CASSLGTNYGYTF TGTGCCAGCTCCCTAGGTACTAACTATGGCTACACCTTC
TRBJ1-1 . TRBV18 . CASSRDSNTEAFF TGTGCCAGCTCACGCGACAGTAACACTGAAGCTTTCTTT
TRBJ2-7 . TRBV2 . CASSDLGFGEQYF TGTGCCAGCAGTGACCTGGGCTTTGGTGAGCAGTACTTC
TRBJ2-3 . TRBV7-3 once CASSLGVEGTQYF TGTGCCAGCAGCTTAGGAGTAGAAGGAACGCAGTATTTT
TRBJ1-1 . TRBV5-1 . CASSLGADEAFF TGCGCCAGCAGCTTGGGGGCAGATGAAGCTTTCTTT
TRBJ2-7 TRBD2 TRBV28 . CASTTLAGTYEQYF TGTGCCAGTACGACACTAGCGGGAACCTACGAGCAGTACTTC
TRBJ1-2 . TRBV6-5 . CASSLVGSGNYGYTF TGTGCCAGCAGTTTAGTTGGAAGCGGGAACTATGGCTACACCTTC
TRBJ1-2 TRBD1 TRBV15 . CATSRDLRDRGGYTF TGTGCCACCAGCAGAGATCTCCGGGACAGGGGTGGCTACACCTTC
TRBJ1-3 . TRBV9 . CASSATLPGSGNTIYF TGTGCCAGCAGCGCAACCCTCCCCGGCTCTGGAAACACCATATATTTT
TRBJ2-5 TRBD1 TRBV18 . CASSPGQGKETQYF TGTGCCAGCTCACCAGGACAGGGGAAAGAGACCCAGTACTTC
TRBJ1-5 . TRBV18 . CASSPTGQVNQPQHF TGTGCCAGCTCACCAACAGGGCAGGTCAATCAGCCCCAGCATTTT
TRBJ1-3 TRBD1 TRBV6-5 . CASSYQGAPGNTIYF TGTGCCAGCAGTTACCAGGGGGCGCCTGGAAACACCATATATTTT
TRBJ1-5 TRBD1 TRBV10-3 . CAISGDRVSQPQHF TGTGCCATCAGTGGGGACAGGGTGAGTCAGCCCCAGCATTTT
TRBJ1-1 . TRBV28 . CASSSTGMNTEAFF TGTGCCAGCAGCTCGACCGGGATGAACACTGAAGCTTTCTTT
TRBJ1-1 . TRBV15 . CATSRGAGNTEAFF TGTGCCACCAGCAGAGGGGCCGGGAACACTGAAGCTTTCTTT
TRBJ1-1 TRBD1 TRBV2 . CASSRGQGGTEAFF TGTGCCAGCAGTCGAGGACAGGGCGGCACTGAAGCTTTCTTT
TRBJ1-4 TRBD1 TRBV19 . CASRGQGANEKLFF TGTGCCAGTAGAGGACAGGGTGCTAATGAAAAACTGTTTTTT
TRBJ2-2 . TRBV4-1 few CASSQADMGLSTGELFF TGCGCCAGCAGCCAAGCGGATATGGGCCTCTCCACCGGGGAGCTGTTTTTT
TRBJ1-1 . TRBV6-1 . CASSEVGTMNTEAFF TGTGCCAGCAGTGAAGTTGGCACCATGAACACTGAAGCTTTCTTT
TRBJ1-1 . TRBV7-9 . CASSSDSNTEAFF TGTGCCAGCAGCTCCGACAGTAACACTGAAGCTTTCTTT
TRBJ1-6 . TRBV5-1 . CASSLSERGNSPLHF TGCGCCAGCAGCTTGAGTGAAAGGGGAAATTCACCCCTCCACTTT
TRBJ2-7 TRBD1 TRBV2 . CASSTDRVAYEQYF TGTGCCAGCAGTACGGACAGGGTTGCCTACGAGCAGTACTTC
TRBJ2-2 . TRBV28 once CASSPLGELFF TGTGCCAGCAGCCCCCTTGGGGAGCTGTTTTTT
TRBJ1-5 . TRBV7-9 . CASSYGLGDQPQHF TGTGCCAGCAGCTATGGACTCGGGGATCAGCCCCAGCATTTT
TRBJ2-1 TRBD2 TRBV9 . CASSVLSGRTGNEQFF TGTGCCAGCAGCGTGTTAAGCGGGAGAACGGGGAATGAGCAGTTCTTC
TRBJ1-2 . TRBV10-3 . CAIGPGGNYGYTF TGTGCCATCGGCCCGGGGGGTAACTATGGCTACACCTTC
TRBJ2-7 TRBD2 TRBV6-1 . CASSDKAGVSYEQYF TGTGCCAGCAGTGACAAAGCGGGGGTTTCCTACGAGCAGTACTTC
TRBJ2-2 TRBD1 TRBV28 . CATISQGAMVSTGELFF TGTGCCACCATTAGTCAGGGGGCGATGGTTTCCACCGGGGAGCTGTTTTTT
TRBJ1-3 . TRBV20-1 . CGGGSGNTIYF TGCGGGGGGGGCTCTGGAAACACCATATATTTT
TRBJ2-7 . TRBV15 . CATSGDLALEQYF TGTGCCACCAGCGGAGACCTAGCGTTGGAGCAGTACTTC
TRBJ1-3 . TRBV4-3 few CASSQDTLSGNTIYF TGCGCCAGCAGCCAAGATACCCTATCTGGAAACACCATATATTTT
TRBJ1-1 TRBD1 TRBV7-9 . CASSPDRFVTEAFF TGTGCCAGCAGCCCGGACAGGTTCGTCACTGAAGCTTTCTTT
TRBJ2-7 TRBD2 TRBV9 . CASSPRLAGDWASEQYF TGTGCCAGCAGCCCCCGACTAGCGGGGGACTGGGCCTCCGAGCAGTACTTC
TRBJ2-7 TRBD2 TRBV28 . CASSLVAGGQGEQYF TGTGCCAGCAGTTTGGTAGCGGGGGGTCAGGGGGAGCAGTACTTC
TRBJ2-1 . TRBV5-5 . CASSPLGNYNEQFF TGTGCCAGCAGCCCTCTAGGTAATTACAATGAGCAGTTCTTC
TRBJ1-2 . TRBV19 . CASSIRDSNYGYTF TGTGCCAGTAGTATTCGGGATTCTAACTATGGCTACACCTTC
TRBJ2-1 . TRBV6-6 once CASSFTGNEQFF TGTGCCAGCAGCTTTACAGGCAATGAGCAGTTCTTC
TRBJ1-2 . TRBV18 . CASSPRADFYTF TGTGCCAGCTCTCCAAGGGCGGACTTCTACACCTTC
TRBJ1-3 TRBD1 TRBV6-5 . CASSYAGGAGNTIYF TGTGCCAGCAGTTACGCAGGGGGCGCGGGAAACACCATATATTTT
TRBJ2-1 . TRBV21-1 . CASSTDRSHEQFF TGTGCCAGCAGCACGGACAGATCCCATGAGCAGTTCTTC
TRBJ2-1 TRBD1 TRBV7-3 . CASSLKRGTGPHEQFF TGTGCCAGCAGCTTAAAGAGGGGGACAGGTCCCCATGAGCAGTTCTTC
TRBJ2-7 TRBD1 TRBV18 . CASSPARDSNEQYF TGTGCCAGCTCACCAGCCCGGGACAGCAACGAGCAGTACTTC
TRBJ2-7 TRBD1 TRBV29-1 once CSVGGTGTGPTYEQYF TGCAGCGTTGGGGGAACCGGGACAGGACCAACCTACGAGCAGTACTTC
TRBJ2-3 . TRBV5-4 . CASSLGRRGRGHGDTQYF TGTGCCAGCAGCTTGGGGCGCCGGGGCAGGGGCCACGGAGATACGCAGTATTTT
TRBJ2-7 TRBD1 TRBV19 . CASSRMIQGATYEQYF TGTGCCAGTAGCCGAATGATTCAGGGGGCAACCTACGAGCAGTACTTC
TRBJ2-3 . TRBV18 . CASSPTGSTDTQYF TGTGCCAGCTCGCCAACAGGGAGCACAGATACGCAGTATTTT
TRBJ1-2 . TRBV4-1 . CASSQDQQGHYGYTF TGCGCCAGCAGCCAAGATCAGCAGGGCCACTATGGCTACACCTTC